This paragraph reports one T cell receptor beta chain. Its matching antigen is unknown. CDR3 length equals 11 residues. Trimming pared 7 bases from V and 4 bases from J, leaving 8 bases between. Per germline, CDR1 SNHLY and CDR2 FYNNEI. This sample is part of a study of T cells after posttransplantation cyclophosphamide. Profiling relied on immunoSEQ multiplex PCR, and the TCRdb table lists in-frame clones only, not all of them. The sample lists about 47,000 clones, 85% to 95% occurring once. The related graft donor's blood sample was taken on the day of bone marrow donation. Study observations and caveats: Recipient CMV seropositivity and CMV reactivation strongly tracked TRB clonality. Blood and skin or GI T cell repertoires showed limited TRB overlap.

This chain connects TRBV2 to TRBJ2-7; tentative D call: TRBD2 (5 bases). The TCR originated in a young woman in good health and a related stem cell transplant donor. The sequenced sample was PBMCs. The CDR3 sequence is CASIGGYEQYF. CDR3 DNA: TGTGCCAGCATAGGCGGGTACGAGCAGTACTTC.